The source of this TCR beta chain is a study of metastatic and nonmetastatic thyroid tumors. For the study at large: Malignant thyroid and benign thyroid patients provided blood and tumor or nodule tissue whose repertoires were compared.

This clone has at least ten counts. V lost 1 base to trimming and J lost 5 bases, with 11 bases between them. The CDR3 sequence is 14 residues long. Germline V CDR1 and CDR2: LGHNA, YNFKEQ. TCRdb reprocessed the PCR reads via MiXCR. The table includes about 70,000 clones, less than 20% detected once. Nobody among the patients had been given any treatment before thyroid surgery. Material for sequencing was blood. The TCR originated in a female donor with papillary thyroid cancer or a benign thyroid nodule (not recorded which). Some clones in this sample may be carry-over from other donors' samples. This chain links TRBV4-2 with TRBJ2-5; no definite D call. The CDR3 DNA reads TGTGCCAGCAGCCAAGTGGTTGATTACGAGACCCAGTACTTC. Its translation is CASSQVVDYETQYF.